This T cell receptor (beta chain) was profiled in a study of Ad26.COV2.S vaccination and SARS-CoV-2 variants. Study-wide context: This donor came from the COV1001 trial of Ad26.COV2.S.

Study observations and caveats: Following vaccination, spike-specific CD8+ and CD4+ T cell responses reportedly exhibited substantial breadth.

Treatment described: 19 received Ad26.COV2.S at low or high dose, single or two shots; about 5 received placebo; per-sample allocation not given. Collection of the samples took place on day 63 after the first injection of vaccine or placebo. An adult of 18-55 years in Boston served as donor. Here immunoSEQ multiplex PCR was the method, and the copy in TCRdb shows in-frame clones only, minus some. The sample has around 300,000 clones; roughly 90% are singletons. Comment on this clone: Its antigen is unidentified.

The clonotype comes from a person aged 18-65 years who received the Ad26.COV2.S COVID-19 vaccine or a placebo. The material sequenced was peripheral blood, taken in a trial of Ad26.COV2.S vaccine versus placebo.

CDR3 protein: CASSAATGYYGYTF. The CDR3 DNA sequence: TGTGCCAGCAGCGCCGCGACAGGCTACTATGGCTACACCTTC. The genes are TRBV9 and TRBJ1-2; possibly TRBD1 for D (6 bases). The CDR3 is 14 residues long. CDR1 SGDLS and CDR2 YYNGEE come from the germline V gene. V gave up 3 bases and J gave up 3 bases, with 12 bases separating them.